This T cell receptor (beta chain) was sequenced in a study of T-cell memory formation after mild COVID-19. TCRdb processed the 5' RACE reads anew with MiXCR; each CDR3 protein has one entry. The table has 250,000 to 300,000 distinct CDR3 sequences, 15% to 20% seen once. The germline V gene encodes CDR1 LGHNA and CDR2 YSLEER. Trimming removed 5 bases from V and 10 bases from J, with 21 bases in between. This CDR3 is built from 16 residues. What was sequenced was PBMCs or a T cell subset sorted from them (not recorded which). V gene TRBV4-3 combines with J gene TRBJ1-6; D perhaps matches TRBD1 (5 bases). This clonotype was obtained from a man between 18 and 29 years old who had mild COVID-19 (a few samples of this study predate the infection). Cell type and time point are not known. CDR3 nucleotide sequence: TGCGCCAGCAGCTCCTGGTCGCCCGGGGGAAAATCACCCCTCCACTTT. It encodes CASSSWSPGGKSPLHF.